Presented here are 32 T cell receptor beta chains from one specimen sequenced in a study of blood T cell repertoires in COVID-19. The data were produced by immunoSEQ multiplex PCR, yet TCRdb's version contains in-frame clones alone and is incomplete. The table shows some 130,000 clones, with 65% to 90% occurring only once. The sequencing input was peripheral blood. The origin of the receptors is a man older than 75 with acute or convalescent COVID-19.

In DNA, the CDR3 is TGTGCCAGCAGTCAACAGGGGAGGGATACGCAGTATTTT. It is translated as CASSQQGRDTQYF. The J gene is TRBJ2-3, the V gene TRBV12-3 or TRBV12-4; maybe TRBD1 (7 bases). The CDR3 consists of 13 residues. V was trimmed by 5 bases and J by 6 bases, leaving 12 bases between them.

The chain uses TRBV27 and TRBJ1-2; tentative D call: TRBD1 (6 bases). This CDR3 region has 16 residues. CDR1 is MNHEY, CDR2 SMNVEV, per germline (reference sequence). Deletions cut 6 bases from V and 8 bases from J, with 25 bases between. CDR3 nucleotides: TGTGCCAGCAGCCCCGTGGGTACAGGGAGAGTACGAGGCTACACCTTC. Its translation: CASSPVGTGRVRGYTF.

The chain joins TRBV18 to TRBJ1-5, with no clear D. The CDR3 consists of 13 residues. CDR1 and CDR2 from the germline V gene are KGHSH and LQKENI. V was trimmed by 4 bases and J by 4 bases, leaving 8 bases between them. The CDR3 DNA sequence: TGTGCCAGCTCACTGTCCGGGAATCAGCCCCAGCATTTT. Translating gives CASSLSGNQPQHF.

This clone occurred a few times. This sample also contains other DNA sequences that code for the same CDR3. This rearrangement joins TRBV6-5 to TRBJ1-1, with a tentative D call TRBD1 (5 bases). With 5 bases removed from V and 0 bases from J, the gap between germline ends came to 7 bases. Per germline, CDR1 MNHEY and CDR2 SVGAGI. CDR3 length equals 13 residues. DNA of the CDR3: TGTGCCAGCAGTCGACAGTTGAACACTGAAGCTTTCTTT. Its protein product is CASSRQLNTEAFF.

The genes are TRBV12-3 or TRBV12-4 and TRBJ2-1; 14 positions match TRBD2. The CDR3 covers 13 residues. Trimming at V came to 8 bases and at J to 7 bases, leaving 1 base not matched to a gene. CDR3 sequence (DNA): TGTGCCAGCGGGACTAGCGGGAGAAATGAGCAGTTCTTC. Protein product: CASGTSGRNEQFF.

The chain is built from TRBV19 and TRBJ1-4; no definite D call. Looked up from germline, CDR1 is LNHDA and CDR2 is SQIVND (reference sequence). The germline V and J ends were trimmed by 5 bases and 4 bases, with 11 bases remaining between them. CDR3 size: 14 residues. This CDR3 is CASSQYSSNEKLFF. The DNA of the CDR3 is TGTGCCAGTAGTCAATACTCTAGTAATGAAAAACTGTTTTTT. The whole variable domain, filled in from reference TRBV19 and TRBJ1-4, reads DGGITQSPKYLFRKEGQNVTLSCEQNLNHDAMYWYRQDPGQGLRLIYYSQIVNDFQKGDIAEGYSVSREKKESFPLTVTSAQKNPTAFYLCASSQYSSNEKLFFGSGTQLSVL.

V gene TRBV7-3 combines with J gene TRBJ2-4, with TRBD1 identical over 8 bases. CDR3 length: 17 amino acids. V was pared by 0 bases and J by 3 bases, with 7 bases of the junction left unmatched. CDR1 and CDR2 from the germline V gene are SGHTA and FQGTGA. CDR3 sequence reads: CASSLTVRTGSKNIQYF. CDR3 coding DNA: TGTGCCAGCAGCTTAACCGTCCGGACAGGGAGCAAAAACATTCAGTACTTC.

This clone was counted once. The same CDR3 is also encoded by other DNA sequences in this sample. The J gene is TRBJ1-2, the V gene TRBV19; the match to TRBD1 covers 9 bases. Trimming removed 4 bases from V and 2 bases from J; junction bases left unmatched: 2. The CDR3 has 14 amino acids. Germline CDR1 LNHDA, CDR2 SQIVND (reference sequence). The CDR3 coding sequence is TGTGCCAGTAGTACTGACAGGGGGAACTATGGCTACACCTTC. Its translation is CASSTDRGNYGYTF.

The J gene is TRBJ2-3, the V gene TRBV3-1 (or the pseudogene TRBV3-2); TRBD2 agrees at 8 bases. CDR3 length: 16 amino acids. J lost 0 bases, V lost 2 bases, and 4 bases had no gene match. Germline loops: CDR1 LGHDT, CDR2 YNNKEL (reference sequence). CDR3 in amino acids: CASSQTTSVSTDTQYF. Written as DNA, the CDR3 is TGTGCCAGCAGCCAAACGACTAGCGTCAGCACAGATACGCAGTATTTT.

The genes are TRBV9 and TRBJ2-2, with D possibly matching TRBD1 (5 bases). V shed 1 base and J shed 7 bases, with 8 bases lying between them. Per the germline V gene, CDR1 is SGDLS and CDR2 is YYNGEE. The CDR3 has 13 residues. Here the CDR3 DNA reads TGTGCCAGCAGCGTAACAGGTGGCGGGGAGCTGTTTTTT. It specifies CASSVTGGGELFF. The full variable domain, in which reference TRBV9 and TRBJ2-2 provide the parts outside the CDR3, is DSGVTQTPKHLITATGQRVTLRCSPRSGDLSVYWYQQSLDQGLQFLIQYYNGEERAKGNILERFSAQQFPDLHSELNLSSLELGDSALYFCASSVTGGGELFFGEGSRLTVL.

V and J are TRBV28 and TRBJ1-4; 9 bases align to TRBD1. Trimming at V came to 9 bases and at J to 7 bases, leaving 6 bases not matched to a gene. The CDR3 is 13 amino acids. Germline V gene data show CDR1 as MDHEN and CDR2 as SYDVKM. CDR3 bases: TGTGCCAGTCGGACAGGGGTACTTGAAAAACTGTTTTTT. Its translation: CASRTGVLEKLFF. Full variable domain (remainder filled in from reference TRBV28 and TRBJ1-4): DVKVTQSSRYLVKRTGEKVFLECVQDMDHENMFWYRQDPGLGLRLIYFSYDVKMKEKGDIPEGYSVSREKKERFSLILESASTNQTSMYLCASRTGVLEKLFFGSGTQLSVL.

The CDR3 DNA reads TGTGCCAGTAGTTCCGGGACAGGGAACTATGGCTACACCTTC. Translation: CASSSGTGNYGYTF. The chain uses TRBV19 and TRBJ1-2; 9 nucleotides match TRBD1. Germline CDR1 LNHDA, CDR2 SQIVND (reference sequence). The CDR3 runs to 14 residues. The J segment lost 2 bases and the V segment lost 5 bases, leaving 3 bases of the junction unmatched.

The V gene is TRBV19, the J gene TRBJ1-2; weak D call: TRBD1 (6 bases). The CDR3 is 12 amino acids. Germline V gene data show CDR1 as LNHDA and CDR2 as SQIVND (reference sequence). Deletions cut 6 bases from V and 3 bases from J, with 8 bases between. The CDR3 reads CASRTGYYGYTF. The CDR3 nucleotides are TGTGCCAGTAGGACAGGATACTATGGCTACACCTTC. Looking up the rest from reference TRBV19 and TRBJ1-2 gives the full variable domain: DGGITQSPKYLFRKEGQNVTLSCEQNLNHDAMYWYRQDPGQGLRLIYYSQIVNDFQKGDIAEGYSVSREKKESFPLTVTSAQKNPTAFYLCASRTGYYGYTFGSGTRLTVV.

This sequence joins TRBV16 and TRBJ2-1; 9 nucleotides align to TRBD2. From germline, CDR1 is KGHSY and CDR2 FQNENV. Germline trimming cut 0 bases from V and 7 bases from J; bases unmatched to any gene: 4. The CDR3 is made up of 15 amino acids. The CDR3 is CASSQSSGRTNEQFF. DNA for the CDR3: TGTGCCAGCAGCCAATCTAGCGGGAGAACGAATGAGCAGTTCTTC.

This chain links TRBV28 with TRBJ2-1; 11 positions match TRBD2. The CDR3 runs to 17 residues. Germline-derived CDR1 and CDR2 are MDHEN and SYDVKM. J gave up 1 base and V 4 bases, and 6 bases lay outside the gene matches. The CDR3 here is CASSSGTSGYSYNEQFF. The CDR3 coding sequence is TGTGCCAGCAGTTCCGGGACTAGCGGTTATTCCTACAATGAGCAGTTCTTC.

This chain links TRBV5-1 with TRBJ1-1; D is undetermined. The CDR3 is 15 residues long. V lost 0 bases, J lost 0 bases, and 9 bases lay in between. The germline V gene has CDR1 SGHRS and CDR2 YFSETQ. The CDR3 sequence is CASSLEEGLNTEAFF. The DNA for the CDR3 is TGCGCCAGCAGCTTGGAGGAGGGTTTGAACACTGAAGCTTTCTTT. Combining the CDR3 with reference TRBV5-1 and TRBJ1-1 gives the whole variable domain KAGVTQTPRYLIKTRGQQVTLSCSPISGHRSVSWYQQTPGQGLQFLFEYFSETQRNKGNFPGRFSGRQFSNSRSEMNVSTLELGDSALYLCASSLEEGLNTEAFFGQGTRLTVV.

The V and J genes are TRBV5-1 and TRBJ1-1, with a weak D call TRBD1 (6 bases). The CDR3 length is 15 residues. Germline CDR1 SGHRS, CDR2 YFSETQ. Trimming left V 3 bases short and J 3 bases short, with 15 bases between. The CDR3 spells CASSWAGARDTEAFF. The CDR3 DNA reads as TGCGCCAGCAGCTGGGCAGGGGCAAGGGACACTGAAGCTTTCTTT.

The CDR3 spells CASRKQGYEEKLFF. CDR3 nucleotides: TGTGCCAGCAGGAAACAGGGCTACGAAGAAAAACTGTTTTTT. V is TRBV5-4 and J is TRBJ1-4, with D tentatively TRBD1 (6 bases). The CDR3 contains 14 residues. Germline V gene lookup returns CDR1 SGHNT and CDR2 YYREEE (reference sequence). V lost 5 bases and J lost 8, with 16 bases in between.

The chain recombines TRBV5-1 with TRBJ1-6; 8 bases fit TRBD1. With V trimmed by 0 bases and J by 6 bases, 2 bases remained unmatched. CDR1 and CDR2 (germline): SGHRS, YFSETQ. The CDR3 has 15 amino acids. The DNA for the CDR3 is TGCGCCAGCAGCTTGGACAGGGGGATTAATTCACCCCTCCACTTT. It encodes CASSLDRGINSPLHF.

This CDR3 is CASSLGSSEQYF. As DNA, the CDR3 is TGTGCCAGCAGCTTAGGGAGCAGCGAGCAGTACTTC. The chain links TRBV7-8 to TRBJ2-7; D remains unclear. V was pared by 1 base and J by 6 bases, with 7 bases between. The CDR3 contains 12 residues. CDR1 and CDR2 from the germline V gene are SGHVS and FQNEAQ. The full variable domain, rest sourced from reference TRBV7-8 and TRBJ2-7, is GAGVSQSPRYKVAKRGQDVALRCDPISGHVSLFWYQQALGQGPEFLTYFQNEAQLDKSGLPSDRFFAERPEGSVSTLKIQRTQQEDSAVYLCASSLGSSEQYFGPGTRLTVT.

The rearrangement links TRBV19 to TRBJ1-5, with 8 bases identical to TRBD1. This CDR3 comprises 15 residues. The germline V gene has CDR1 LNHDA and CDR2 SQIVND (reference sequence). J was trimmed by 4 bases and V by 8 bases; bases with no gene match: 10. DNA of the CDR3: TGTGCCAGTGCTCCTCAGGGGGCGTGGAATCAGCCCCAGCATTTT. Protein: CASAPQGAWNQPQHF.

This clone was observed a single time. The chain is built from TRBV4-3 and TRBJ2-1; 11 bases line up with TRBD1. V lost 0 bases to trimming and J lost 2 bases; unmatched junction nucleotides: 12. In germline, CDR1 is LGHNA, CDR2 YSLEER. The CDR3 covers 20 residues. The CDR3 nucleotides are TGCGCCAGCAGCCAAGATCCCGGGACAGGGGGTATGAGTACCTACAATGAGCAGTTCTTC. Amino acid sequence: CASSQDPGTGGMSTYNEQFF.

CDR3 sequence: CASSLAGSYNSPLHF. CDR3 nucleotide sequence: TGTGCCAGCAGCTTAGCCGGCTCCTATAATTCACCCCTCCACTTT. The chain combines TRBV11-2 with TRBJ1-6; no clear D. CDR1 and CDR2 (germline): SGHAT, FQNNGV. The CDR3 has 15 residues. The germline V and J ends were trimmed by 1 base and 0 bases, with 4 bases remaining between them.

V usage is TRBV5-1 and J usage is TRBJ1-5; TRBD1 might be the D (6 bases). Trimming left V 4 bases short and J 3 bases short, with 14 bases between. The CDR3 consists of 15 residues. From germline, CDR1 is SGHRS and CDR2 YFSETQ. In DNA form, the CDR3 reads TGCGCCAGCAGCCCGGACAGCTCTCACAATCAGCCCCAGCATTTT. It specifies CASSPDSSHNQPQHF.

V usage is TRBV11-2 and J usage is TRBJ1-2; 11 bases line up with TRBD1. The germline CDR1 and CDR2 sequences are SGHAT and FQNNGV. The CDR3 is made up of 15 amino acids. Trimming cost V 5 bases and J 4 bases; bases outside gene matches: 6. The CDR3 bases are TGTGCCAGCAGCCCCGGACAGGGGGCTACCTATGGCTACACCTTC. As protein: CASSPGQGATYGYTF.

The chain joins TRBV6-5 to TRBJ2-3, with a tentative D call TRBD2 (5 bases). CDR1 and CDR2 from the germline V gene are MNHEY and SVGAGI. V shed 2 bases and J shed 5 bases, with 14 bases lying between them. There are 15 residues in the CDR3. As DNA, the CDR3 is TGTGCCAGCAGTTACGTGGGCCTAGCTCGAGATACGCAGTATTTT. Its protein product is CASSYVGLARDTQYF.

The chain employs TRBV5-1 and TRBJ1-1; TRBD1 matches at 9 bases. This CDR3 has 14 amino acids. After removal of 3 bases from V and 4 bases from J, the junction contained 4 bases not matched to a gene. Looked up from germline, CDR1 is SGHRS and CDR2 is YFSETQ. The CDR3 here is CASSSTGGGTEAFF. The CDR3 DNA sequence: TGCGCCAGCAGCTCGACAGGGGGTGGCACTGAAGCTTTCTTT.

The CDR3 reads CASSLGGTGGSGNTIYF. In nucleotides, the CDR3 is TGCGCCAGCAGCTTGGGAGGGACAGGGGGCTCTGGAAACACCATATATTTT. The V and J genes are TRBV5-1 and TRBJ1-3, with 11 bases matching TRBD1. The germline CDR1 and CDR2 sequences are SGHRS and YFSETQ. The CDR3 sequence is 17 residues long. The V gene end was trimmed by 0 bases and the J gene end by 0 bases; junction bases not matched to a gene: 2.

CDR3: CASSLTGQGGNSPLHF. CDR3 DNA: TGTGCCAGCAGCTTAACGGGACAGGGGGGGAATTCACCCCTCCACTTT. The chain uses TRBV7-3 and TRBJ1-6; 11 nucleotides line up with TRBD1. Germline trimming cut 0 bases from V and 7 bases from J; bases unmatched to any gene: 2. Germline-derived CDR1 and CDR2 are SGHTA and FQGTGA. This CDR3 has 16 amino acids.

As DNA, the CDR3 is TGTGCCAGCAGTTTACGGGACACGGGATTTTCGGTTGGAAATGAGCAGTTCTTC. This encodes CASSLRDTGFSVGNEQFF. The rearrangement links TRBV27 to TRBJ2-1; tentative D call: TRBD1 (6 bases). The CDR3 runs 18 residues. The V end was cut by 2 bases, the J end by 7 bases, with 24 bases between. Per germline, CDR1 MNHEY and CDR2 SMNVEV (reference sequence).

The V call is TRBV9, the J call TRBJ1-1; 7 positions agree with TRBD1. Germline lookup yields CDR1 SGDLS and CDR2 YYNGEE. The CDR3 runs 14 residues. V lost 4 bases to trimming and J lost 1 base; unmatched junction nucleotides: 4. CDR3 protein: CASSKQGSNTEAFF. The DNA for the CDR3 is TGTGCCAGCAGCAAACAGGGGTCGAACACTGAAGCTTTCTTT.

CDR3 in DNA: TGTGCCAGCAGCTTTGCGGGGGGGCCCACAGATACGCAGTATTTT. This encodes CASSFAGGPTDTQYF. The rearrangement links TRBV5-4 to TRBJ2-3, with 9 positions matching TRBD2. The CDR3 runs to 15 residues. Germline V lookup: CDR1 SGHNT, CDR2 YYREEE (reference sequence). V was clipped by 2 bases and J by 2 bases; unmatched bases: 3.